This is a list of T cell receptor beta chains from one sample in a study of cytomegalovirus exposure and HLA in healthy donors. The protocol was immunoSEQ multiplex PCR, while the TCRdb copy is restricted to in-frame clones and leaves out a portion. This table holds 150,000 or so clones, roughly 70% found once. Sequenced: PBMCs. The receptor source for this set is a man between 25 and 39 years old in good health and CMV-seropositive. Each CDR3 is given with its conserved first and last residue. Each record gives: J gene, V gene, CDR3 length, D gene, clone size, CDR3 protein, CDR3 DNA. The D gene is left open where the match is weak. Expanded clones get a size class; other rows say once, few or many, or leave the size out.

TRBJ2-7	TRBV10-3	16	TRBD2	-	CAISEREGRGTYEQYF	TGTGCCATCAGTGAGAGGGAGGGTCGAGGAACCTACGAGCAGTACTTC
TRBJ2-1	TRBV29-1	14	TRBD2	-	CSVDHSGTGNEQFF	TGCAGCGTTGATCATAGCGGGACGGGAAATGAGCAGTTCTTC
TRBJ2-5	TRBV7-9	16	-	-	CASAPGSSSWRETQYF	TGTGCCAGCGCACCGGGGAGTTCCTCCTGGAGAGAGACCCAGTACTTC
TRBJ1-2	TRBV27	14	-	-	CASKISGALHGYTF	TGTGCCAGCAAAATTAGTGGGGCGCTCCATGGCTACACCTTC
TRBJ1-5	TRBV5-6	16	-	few	CASSFFRGSGNQPQHF	TGTGCCAGCAGCTTTTTCCGGGGTAGTGGCAATCAGCCCCAGCATTTT
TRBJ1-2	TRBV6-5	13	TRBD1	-	CATKPGQGSGYTF	TGTGCCACCAAACCCGGACAGGGAAGTGGCTACACCTTC
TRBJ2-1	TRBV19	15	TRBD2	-	CASSSGTSGSSEQFF	TGTGCCAGTAGTTCCGGGACTAGCGGGAGTAGTGAGCAGTTCTTC
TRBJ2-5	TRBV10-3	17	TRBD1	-	CAISEFWGTGDKETQYF	TGTGCCATCAGTGAGTTTTGGGGGACAGGGGATAAAGAGACCCAGTACTTC
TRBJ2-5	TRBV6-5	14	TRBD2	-	CASSYSSGGETQYF	TGTGCCAGCAGTTACTCGTCGGGAGGAGAGACCCAGTACTTC
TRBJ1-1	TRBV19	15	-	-	CASSMVGDSNTEAFF	TGTGCCAGTAGTATGGTCGGGGACTCGAACACTGAAGCTTTCTTT
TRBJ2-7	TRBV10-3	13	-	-	CAISEPPSYEQYF	TGTGCCATCAGTGAGCCCCCTTCCTACGAGCAGTACTTC
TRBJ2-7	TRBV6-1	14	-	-	CASSDPGGLDEQYF	TGTGCCAGCAGTGATCCAGGGGGGCTTGACGAGCAGTACTTC
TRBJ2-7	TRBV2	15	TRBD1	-	CASGEGRGPYYEQYF	TGTGCCAGCGGGGAAGGCAGGGGGCCCTACTACGAGCAGTACTTC
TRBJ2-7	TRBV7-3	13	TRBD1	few	CASSSPGTGEQYF	TGTGCCAGCAGTAGTCCCGGGACAGGGGAACAGTACTTC
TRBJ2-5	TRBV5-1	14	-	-	CASSLAVGSETQYF	TGCGCCAGCAGCTTGGCTGTGGGGAGCGAGACCCAGTACTTC
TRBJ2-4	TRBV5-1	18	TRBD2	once	CASSLLAGVGSVKNIQYF	TGCGCCAGCAGCTTGCTAGCGGGAGTGGGTAGCGTCAAAAACATTCAGTACTTC
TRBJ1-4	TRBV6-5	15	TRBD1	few	CASSPQGGLDEKLFF	TGTGCCAGCAGTCCCCAGGGGGGTTTGGATGAAAAACTGTTTTTT
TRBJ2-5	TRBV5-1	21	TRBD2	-	CASSLVLAGGGSVLPPETQYF	TGCGCCAGCAGCTTGGTACTAGCGGGAGGTGGCAGTGTTTTGCCCCCAGAGACCCAGTACTTC
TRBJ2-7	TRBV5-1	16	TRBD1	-	CASSLTGATLDNEQYF	TGCGCCAGCAGCTTGACAGGGGCCACCCTAGACAACGAGCAGTACTTC
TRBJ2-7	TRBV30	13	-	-	CAWSVLSSYEQYF	TGTGCCTGGAGTGTCCTCTCGTCTTACGAGCAGTACTTC
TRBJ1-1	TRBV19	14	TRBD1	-	CASSIRGRDTEAFF	TGTGCCAGTAGTATAAGGGGGCGCGACACTGAAGCTTTCTTT
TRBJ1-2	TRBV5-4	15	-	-	CASSLAQQGIDGYTF	TGTGCCAGCAGCTTGGCCCAACAGGGCATCGATGGCTACACCTTC
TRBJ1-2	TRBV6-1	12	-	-	CASAPDFYGYTF	TGTGCCAGCGCGCCGGACTTCTATGGCTACACCTTC
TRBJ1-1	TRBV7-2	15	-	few	CASSTTAAVNTEAFF	TGTGCCAGCAGCACAACCGCGGCAGTGAACACTGAAGCTTTCTTT
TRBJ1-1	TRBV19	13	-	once	CASIRSMNTEAFF	TGTGCCAGTATACGGAGTATGAACACTGAAGCTTTCTTT
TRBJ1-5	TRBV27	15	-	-	CASSPQDSYNQPQHF	TGTGCCAGCAGCCCTCAGGACTCCTATAATCAGCCCCAGCATTTT
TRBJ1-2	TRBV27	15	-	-	CASSLIEYRFYGYTF	TGTGCCAGCAGCCTTATAGAGTACAGGTTCTATGGCTACACCTTC
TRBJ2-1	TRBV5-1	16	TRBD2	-	CASSPPSGVSYNEQFF	TGCGCCAGCAGTCCCCCTAGCGGAGTCTCCTACAATGAGCAGTTCTTC
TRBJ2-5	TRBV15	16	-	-	CATSRVYSGNQETQYF	TGTGCCACCAGCAGAGTGTACAGCGGAAACCAAGAGACCCAGTACTTC
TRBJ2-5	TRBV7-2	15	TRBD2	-	CASSSASGGQETQYF	TGTGCCAGCAGTTCCGCTAGCGGGGGACAAGAGACCCAGTACTTC
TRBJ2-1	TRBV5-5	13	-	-	CASSLEEVNEQFF	TGTGCCAGCAGCCTGGAAGAGGTCAATGAGCAGTTCTTC
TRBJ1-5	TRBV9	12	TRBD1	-	CASNRGSQPQHF	TGTGCCAGCAACAGGGGAAGTCAGCCCCAGCATTTT
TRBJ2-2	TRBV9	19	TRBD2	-	CASSVVAKWLAGDTGELFF	TGTGCCAGCAGCGTAGTAGCGAAGTGGCTAGCGGGAGACACCGGGGAGCTGTTTTTT
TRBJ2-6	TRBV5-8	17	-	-	CASSWGQDSSGANVLTF	TGTGCCAGCAGCTGGGGCCAGGACAGCTCTGGGGCCAACGTCCTGACTTTC
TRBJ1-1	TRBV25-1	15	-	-	CASSAQGGVNTEAFF	TGTGCCAGCAGTGCCCAGGGAGGGGTGAACACTGAAGCTTTCTTT
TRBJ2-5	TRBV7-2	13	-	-	CASSSTGGETQYF	TGTGCCAGCAGCTCCACGGGCGGGGAGACCCAGTACTTC
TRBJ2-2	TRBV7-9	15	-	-	CASRKARVGTGELFF	TGTGCCAGCAGAAAAGCCAGGGTAGGGACCGGGGAGCTGTTTTTT
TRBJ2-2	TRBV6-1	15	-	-	CASSFSQGNTGELFF	TGTGCCAGCAGCTTCAGTCAGGGGAACACCGGGGAGCTGTTTTTT
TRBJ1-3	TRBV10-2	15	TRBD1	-	CASSNPGTGGNTIYF	TGCGCCAGCAGCAACCCCGGGACAGGTGGAAACACCATATATTTT
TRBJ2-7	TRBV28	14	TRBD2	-	CASSSLAGSYEQYF	TGTGCCAGCAGCTCCTTAGCGGGAAGCTACGAGCAGTACTTC
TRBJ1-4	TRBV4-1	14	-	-	CASSFPTGGGKLFF	TGCGCCAGCAGCTTCCCAACGGGGGGCGGGAAACTGTTTTTT
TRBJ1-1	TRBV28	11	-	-	CASSLVGEAFF	TGTGCCAGCAGTTTAGTGGGCGAAGCTTTCTTT
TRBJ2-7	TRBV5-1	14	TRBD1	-	CASSLRQGLYEQYF	TGCGCCAGCAGCCTGAGACAGGGGTTATACGAGCAGTACTTC
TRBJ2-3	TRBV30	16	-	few	CAWSVMLSGPRDTQYF	TGTGCCTGGAGTGTAATGCTCAGCGGGCCCAGAGATACGCAGTATTTT
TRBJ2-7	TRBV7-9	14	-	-	CASSSLGHSYERYF	TGTGCCAGCAGCTCGCTGGGACATAGCTACGAGCGGTACTTC
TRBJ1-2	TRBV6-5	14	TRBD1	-	CASRKGARGYGYTF	TGTGCCAGTAGAAAGGGGGCGCGGGGCTATGGCTACACCTTC
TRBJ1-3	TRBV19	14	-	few	CASSMITTGNTIYF	TGTGCCAGTAGTATGATTACTACTGGAAACACCATATATTTT
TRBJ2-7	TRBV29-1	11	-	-	CSVEQGYEQYF	TGCAGCGTTGAACAGGGCTACGAGCAGTACTTC
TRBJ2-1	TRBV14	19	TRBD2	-	CASSQPSQTSGRQYNEQFF	TGTGCCAGCAGCCAGCCGTCCCAGACTAGCGGGAGGCAGTACAATGAGCAGTTCTTC
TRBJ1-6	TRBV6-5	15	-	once	CASSYAGAANSPLHF	TGTGCCAGCAGTTACGCGGGGGCGGCCAATTCACCCCTCCACTTT
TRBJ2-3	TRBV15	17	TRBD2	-	CATSRSSGRAVADTQYF	TGTGCCACCAGCCGCTCTAGCGGGAGGGCCGTGGCAGATACGCAGTATTTT
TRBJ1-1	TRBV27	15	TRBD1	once	CASSLSPGGRTEAFF	TGTGCCAGCAGTTTATCGCCAGGGGGAAGGACTGAAGCTTTCTTT
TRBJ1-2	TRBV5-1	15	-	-	CASSLVGGPSYGYTF	TGCGCCAGCAGCTTGGTCGGGGGGCCCAGCTATGGCTACACCTTC